Presented here are 31 T cell receptor beta chains from one specimen sequenced in a study of chemoradiotherapy in HPV16-positive cancers. This table comes from immunoSEQ multiplex PCR, and its TCRdb copy is limited to in-frame clones, with some not included. The data show under 3,000 clones, around 64% seen once. The input for sequencing was tumor tissue, taken from a patient who underwent chemoradiotherapy. Receptors originate from a human donor with HPV-associated anogenital cancer.

This clone has more than one count but fewer than ten. The chain combines TRBV28 with TRBJ1-2, with 10 bases identical to TRBD1. J lost 8 bases, V lost 3 bases, and 6 bases had no gene match. The CDR3 sequence is 14 residues long. Germline V gene lookup returns CDR1 MDHEN and CDR2 SYDVKM. The CDR3 DNA follows: TGTGCCAGCAGTTTGGGGGACAGGGGAGGCGGCTACACCTTC. As protein: CASSLGDRGGGYTF.

The chain combines TRBV29-1 with TRBJ2-2, with D possibly matching TRBD2 (7 bases). This CDR3 has 14 residues. V was shortened by 6 bases and J by 1 base, with 12 bases between the two germline ends. CDR1 and CDR2 from the germline V gene are SQVTM and ANQGSEA. DNA of the CDR3: TGCAGCGTCGGCGGGGGCCTGAACACCGGGGAGCTGTTTTTT. Amino acids: CSVGGGLNTGELFF.

This clone showed up just once. The V call is TRBV14, the J call TRBJ1-2; D might be TRBD1 (5 bases). Germline V CDR1 and CDR2: SGHDN, FVKESK. This CDR3 region has 19 residues. Trimming left V 0 bases short and J 7 bases short, with 27 bases between. The CDR3 sequence is CASSQDLRPPPSGPGGYTF. Written as DNA, the CDR3 is TGTGCCAGCAGCCAAGATCTTAGACCGCCGCCCTCAGGGCCAGGTGGCTACACCTTC.

J is TRBJ2-7 and V is TRBV6-5; TRBD1 aligns across 8 bases. The CDR3 is 16 residues long. In germline, CDR1 is MNHEY, CDR2 SVGAGI. J was trimmed by 6 bases and V by 2 bases; bases with no gene match: 12. The CDR3 region has the DNA TGTGCCAGCAGTTACAGTCCGAGACAGGGGCCATCCGAGCAGTACTTC. Its translation is CASSYSPRQGPSEQYF.

This chain connects TRBV14 to TRBJ1-2; TRBD1 is a possible D gene (6 bases). V lost 0 bases and J 6 bases, leaving 11 bases between the germline ends. The CDR3 is 14 amino acids. The germline gives CDR1 SGHDN, CDR2 FVKESK. The CDR3 spells CASSQDHRADGYTF. For the CDR3, the DNA is TGTGCCAGCAGCCAAGATCACAGGGCGGATGGCTACACCTTC.

The chain is built from TRBV28 and TRBJ2-7; 8 nucleotides agree with TRBD2. This CDR3 region has 12 residues. Germline CDR1 and CDR2: MDHEN and SYDVKM. V was clipped by 7 bases and J by 2 bases; unmatched bases: 1. The CDR3 coding sequence is TGTGCCAGCATGCGGGGGGCCTACGAGCAGTACTTC. Translating it yields CASMRGAYEQYF.

The V gene is TRBV7-8, the J gene TRBJ1-2; TRBD1 matches at 7 bases. The germline V gene encodes CDR1 SGHVS and CDR2 FQNEAQ. Trimming removed 4 bases from V and 3 bases from J; junction bases left unmatched: 5. The CDR3 extends over 14 amino acids. This chain's CDR3 is CASSSLTGDYGYTF. DNA of the CDR3: TGTGCCAGCAGCTCGCTAACAGGGGACTATGGCTACACCTTC.

The chain joins TRBV9 to TRBJ2-3, with 11 nucleotides matching TRBD1. There are 16 residues in the CDR3. Germline assignment: CDR1 SGDLS and CDR2 YYNGEE. Unmatched junction bases numbered 8, after V lost 4 bases and J lost 4 bases. The CDR3 region is CASSPDPGQGADTQYF. The CDR3 DNA reads as TGTGCCAGCAGCCCTGATCCGGGACAGGGGGCAGATACGCAGTATTTT.

In this sample, this clone turned up a few times. J is TRBJ1-2 and V is TRBV19; 8 positions agree with TRBD1. Germline CDR1 is LNHDA and CDR2 is SQIVND (reference sequence). The ends lost 10 bases at V and 0 bases at J; junction bases unmatched: 16. This CDR3 comprises 17 residues. The CDR3 region has the DNA TGTGCCACTACCGACAGGGGCCATATCTCTGCTAACTATGGCTACACCTTC. Translated: CATTDRGHISANYGYTF.

The J gene is TRBJ1-4, the V gene TRBV7-1; a possible D gene is TRBD1 (6 bases). TRBV7-1 is identified as an open reading frame with a role that is uncertain. Trimming took 7 bases from V and 8 from J, leaving 17 bases between them. The CDR3 contains 14 residues. CDR3 loop: CASTPGVREEKLFF. CDR3 DNA sequence: TGTGCCAGCACCCCAGGGGTAAGGGAGGAAAAACTGTTTTTT.

The rearrangement uses TRBV27 and TRBJ1-4; D not resolved. The CDR3 has 17 amino acids. Germline V CDR1 and CDR2: MNHEY, SMNVEV (reference sequence). Deletions cut 4 bases from V and 6 bases from J, with 21 bases between. CDR3 DNA sequence: TGTGCCAGCAGTTCCCTGATAACAGCGCACTCGCATGAAAAACTGTTTTTT. This sequence encodes CASSSLITAHSHEKLFF.

This clone was counted a few times. The gene calls are TRBV28 and TRBJ2-2, with D possibly matching TRBD1 (5 bases). Trimming left V 10 bases short and J 7 bases short, with 19 bases between. CDR1 is MDHEN, CDR2 SYDVKM, per germline. The CDR3 extends over 14 amino acids. In nucleotides, the CDR3 is TGTGCCACCCGACAGCGCCAGACGGGCGGGGAGCTGTTTTTT. This sequence encodes CATRQRQTGGELFF.

The chain has TRBV10-1 and TRBJ2-1; possible D gene TRBD1, 6 bases. V shed 2 bases and J shed 5 bases, with 19 bases lying between them. Germline lookup yields CDR1 WNHNN and CDR2 SYGVQD (reference sequence). The CDR3 is 17 amino acids. This CDR3 reads CASSEKSWGQGNNEQFF. As DNA, the CDR3 is TGCGCCAGCAGTGAGAAGAGCTGGGGGCAAGGAAACAATGAGCAGTTCTTC.

The sample holds a few counts of this clone. The CDR3 is CASSERTGSRHF. CDR3 sequence (DNA): TGTGCCAGCAGTGAAAGGACGGGGTCAAGGCATTTT. The chain combines TRBV2 with TRBJ1-5; no reliable D call. There are 12 residues in the CDR3. The germline V and J ends were trimmed by 2 bases and 15 bases, with 14 bases remaining between them. Looked up from germline, CDR1 is SNHLY and CDR2 is FYNNEI. Looking up the rest from reference TRBV2 and TRBJ1-5 gives the full variable domain: EPEVTQTPSHQVTQMGQEVILRCVPISNHLYFYWYRQILGQKVEFLVSFYNNEISEKSEIFDDQFSVERPDGSNFTLKIRSTKLEDSAMYFCASSERTGSRHFGDGTRLSIL.

The chain uses TRBV29-1 and TRBJ1-1, with 7 bases that match TRBD1. The V gene end was trimmed by 4 bases and the J gene end by 4 bases; junction bases not matched to a gene: 6. Germline values: CDR1 SQVTM, CDR2 ANQGSEA. The CDR3 totals 13 residues. The CDR3 loop reads CSVGQGGSTEAFF. The CDR3 coding sequence is TGCAGCGTTGGACAGGGCGGGTCCACTGAAGCTTTCTTT.

By its share, this clone is large. The V call is TRBV4-2, the J call TRBJ2-1; D possibly corresponds to TRBD1 (5 bases). The CDR3 sequence is 15 residues long. The ends were cut back, 6 bases at V and 5 bases at J, with 17 bases in the middle. CDR1 and CDR2 from the germline V gene are LGHNA and YNFKEQ. The CDR3 DNA is TGTGCCAGCAGGCCTTGGCAGGGTGGAGACAATGAGCAGTTCTTC. Translation: CASRPWQGGDNEQFF.

The chain links TRBV28 to TRBJ1-5, with 9 bases that match TRBD1. V was clipped by 8 bases and J by 7 bases; unmatched bases: 9. This CDR3 contains 14 residues. Germline V CDR1 and CDR2: MDHEN, SYDVKM. Written as DNA, the CDR3 is TGTGCCAGCCAGAGGGGGACAGGGAAACAGCCCCAGCATTTT. This codes for CASQRGTGKQPQHF. The variable domain in full, with the rest retrieved from reference TRBV28 and TRBJ1-5, is DVKVTQSSRYLVKRTGEKVFLECVQDMDHENMFWYRQDPGLGLRLIYFSYDVKMKEKGDIPEGYSVSREKKERFSLILESASTNQTSMYLCASQRGTGKQPQHFGDGTRLSIL.

This rearrangement joins TRBV5-6 to TRBJ1-5; possible D gene TRBD1, 5 bases. Between the trimmed V and J ends, which lost 2 bases and 0 bases, there was a span of 15 bases. The V gene's germline CDR1 is SGHDT and CDR2 YYEEEE. The CDR3 runs to 17 residues. CDR3 region: CASSLGTADYSNQPQHF. In nucleotides, the CDR3 is TGTGCCAGCAGCTTAGGGACGGCGGATTATAGCAATCAGCCCCAGCATTTT.

This clone has a handful of counts. The chain is built from TRBV28 and TRBJ1-6; weak D call: TRBD1 (6 bases). The germline V gene has CDR1 MDHEN and CDR2 SYDVKM. CDR3 length: 16 residues. The V end lost 6 bases, the J end lost 3 bases, and 15 bases lay between the germline ends. In nucleotides, the CDR3 is TGTGCCAGCAGGATCACAGGGAGCTACTATAATTCACCCCTCCACTTT. Its translation is CASRITGSYYNSPLHF.

The chain couples TRBV5-3 to TRBJ2-7, with TRBD1 identical over 7 bases. TRBV5-3 is flagged as an ORF with uncertain function. CDR3 size: 14 residues. V dropped 8 bases and J dropped 2; count of bases not matched to a gene: 10. The CDR3 sequence: CASSPWDSPYEQYV. CDR3 bases: TGTGCCAGCAGCCCATGGGACAGCCCCTACGAGCAGTACGTC.

This clone was observed a handful of times. V gene TRBV7-2 combines with J gene TRBJ2-7; D is unresolved. The CDR3 length is 13 residues. The germline V and J ends were trimmed by 1 base and 4 bases, with 8 bases remaining between them. Germline loops: CDR1 SGHTA, CDR2 FQGNSA. This chain's CDR3 is CASSLVREYEQYF. The CDR3 region has the DNA TGTGCCAGCAGCTTAGTCAGAGAGTACGAGCAGTACTTC. The complete variable domain, with remaining parts taken from reference TRBV7-2 and TRBJ2-7, reads GAGVSQSPSNKVTEKGKDVELRCDPISGHTALYWYRQSLGQGLEFLIYFQGNSAPDKSGLPSDRFSAERTGGSVSTLTIQRTQQEDSAVYLCASSLVREYEQYFGPGTRLTVT.

This sequence joins TRBV7-9 and TRBJ1-3; D is ambiguous. Germline V lookup: CDR1 SEHNR, CDR2 FQNEAQ (reference sequence). The CDR3 spans 14 residues. With 5 bases removed from V and 4 bases from J, the gap between germline ends came to 12 bases. CDR3 sequence reads: CASSRPDGGNTIYF. CDR3 in DNA: TGTGCCAGCAGCAGACCAGACGGGGGAAACACCATATATTTT.

This rearrangement joins TRBV11-2 to TRBJ1-2, with TRBD1 as a possible D gene (6 bases). The CDR3 contains 15 residues. With 5 bases removed from V and 6 bases from J, the gap between germline ends came to 19 bases. CDR1 and CDR2 from the germline V gene are SGHAT and FQNNGV. The CDR3 DNA reads as TGTGCCAGCAGCCACCTAGCCACAGGGATCAATGGCTACACCTTC. It is translated as CASSHLATGINGYTF. Together with reference TRBV11-2 and TRBJ1-2, the CDR3 gives the full variable domain: EAGVAQSPRYKIIEKRQSVAFWCNPISGHATLYWYQQILGQGPKLLIQFQNNGVVDDSQLPKDRFSAERLKGVDSTLKIQPAKLEDSAVYLCASSHLATGINGYTFGSGTRLTVV.

This chain links TRBV5-4 with TRBJ2-1; tentatively, D is TRBD2 (6 bases). The germline CDR1 and CDR2 sequences are SGHNT and YYREEE (reference sequence). V lost 4 bases, J lost 4 bases, and 15 bases lay in between. The CDR3 loop spans 15 amino acids. DNA for the CDR3: TGTGCCAGCAGCCCTCGGGCTAGCGCATACAATGAGCAGTTCTTC. Translation gives CASSPRASAYNEQFF. The variable domain in full, completed from reference TRBV5-4 and TRBJ2-1, reads ETGVTQSPTHLIKTRGQQVTLRCSSQSGHNTVSWYQQALGQGPQFIFQYYREEENGRGNFPPRFSGLQFPNYSSELNVNALELDDSALYLCASSPRASAYNEQFFGPGTRLTVL.

The V gene is TRBV28, the J gene TRBJ1-2; weak D call: TRBD1 (6 bases). This CDR3 comprises 15 residues. V shed 7 bases and J shed 5 bases, with 20 bases lying between them. Germline values: CDR1 MDHEN, CDR2 SYDVKM. CDR3 in amino acids: CASNPRRGIRYGYTF. For the CDR3, the DNA is TGTGCCAGCAATCCCAGGAGGGGGATTCGATATGGCTACACCTTC.

The chain uses TRBV5-5 and TRBJ2-5, with TRBD1 as a possible D gene (6 bases). The CDR3 is 14 amino acids. In germline, CDR1 is SGHKS, CDR2 YYEKEE (reference sequence). The ends were cut back, 2 bases at V and 3 bases at J, with 11 bases in the middle. DNA of the CDR3: TGTGCCAGCAGCTTCGCTAACAGGGAAGAGACCCAGTACTTC. Translation gives CASSFANREETQYF.

The chain carries TRBV6-1 and TRBJ2-1, with a tentative D call TRBD1 (6 bases). This CDR3 spans 14 amino acids. V was cut by 7 bases and J by 0 bases, with 10 bases left in between. Per germline, CDR1 MNHNS and CDR2 SASEGT. The CDR3 is CASIRQVSYNEQFF. CDR3 DNA sequence: TGTGCCAGCATAAGACAGGTCTCCTACAATGAGCAGTTCTTC.

V gene TRBV4-3 combines with J gene TRBJ1-2, with D perhaps TRBD1 (6 bases). CDR1 and CDR2 (germline): LGHNA, YSLEER. The V end lost 0 bases, the J end lost 4 bases, and 15 bases lay between the germline ends. CDR3 length: 16 residues. The CDR3 reads CASSQDSRGRSYGYTF. Here the CDR3 DNA reads TGCGCCAGCAGCCAAGATTCCAGGGGTCGTAGCTATGGCTACACCTTC.

Remarks on this clone: Germline is not matched at one junction end, which may reflect a read error. The rearrangement links TRBV5-8 to TRBJ2-2, with D maybe TRBD1 (6 bases). Germline CDR1 and CDR2: SGHTS and YDEGEE. The CDR3 spans 15 residues. The CDR3 sequence is CASSHLSEGAGELFF. CDR3 coding DNA: TGCGCCAGCAGCCACCTTTCAGAGGGGGCCGGGGAGCTGTTTTTT.

This clone is labeled as large. This rearrangement joins TRBV14 to TRBJ1-1; D call uncertain. The germline V and J ends were trimmed by 3 bases and 1 base, with 6 bases remaining between them. CDR3 length: 13 residues. Per germline, CDR1 SGHDN and CDR2 FVKESK. CDR3 in amino acids: CASSQWGNTEAFF. The CDR3 DNA reads TGTGCCAGCAGCCAGTGGGGGAACACTGAAGCTTTCTTT.

By share of the sample, this clone is large. The V gene is TRBV7-2, the J gene TRBJ1-4; D is possibly TRBD1 (6 bases). The CDR3 is 14 amino acids. CDR1 is SGHTA, CDR2 FQGNSA, per germline. V dropped 7 bases and J dropped 8 bases, with 17 bases sitting between them. CDR3 coding DNA: TGTGCCAGCACCCCAGGGGTAAGGGAGGAAAAACTGTTTTTT. Translation gives CASTPGVREEKLFF.